Detailed here is one TCR beta chain. Its target is not known. Each of the CD4+ naive, central memory, regulatory and stem cell-like memory populations was sorted via CD45RO/CCR7/CD25/CD127/CD95/CD27. Germline CDR1 SGHTA, CDR2 FQGNSA. V lost 5 bases, J lost 11 bases, and 18 bases lay in between. The CDR3 is made up of 13 amino acids. Reverse transcribing all isolated RNA meant expressed TCRB transcripts were sequenced. Using immunoSEQ multiplex PCR, the repertoire was profiled, and TCRdb retains in-frame clones only, with some absent. The sample lists 900,000 or so clones, about a sixth occurring once. This entry belongs to a study of beta chain features in type 1 diabetes. General study results and limits: PCR, the amplification step, might favor shorter templates, equally in patients and controls.

Sequenced: naive CD4+ T cells from blood. This clonotype originated in a woman between 18 and 30 years old in good health. J is TRBJ1-1 and V is TRBV7-2; D might be TRBD1 (6 bases). Written as DNA, the CDR3 is TGTGCCAGCAGCGCTGGGGGGGCGCAGGGTGCTTTCTTT. Encoded protein: CASSAGGAQGAFF. The entire variable domain, with the rest obtained from reference TRBV7-2 and TRBJ1-1, is as follows: GAGVSQSPSNKVTEKGKDVELRCDPISGHTALYWYRQSLGQGLEFLIYFQGNSAPDKSGLPSDRFSAERTGGSVSTLTIQRTQQEDSAVYLCASSAGGAQGAFFGQGTRLTVV.